A selection of T cell receptor beta chains follows, all from one sample in a study of graft-versus-host responses after intestinal transplantation. These receptors have no known antigen. Measured with immunoSEQ multiplex PCR; TCRdb has only the in-frame clones, and not every one. The table records 85,000 to 100,000 clones, about nine tenths of them present only once. Sequenced here: unstimulated CD4+ T cells sorted from spleen or lymph node cells, sampled before intestinal transplant. The receptor set was obtained from a human donor who received an intestinal transplant. The CDR3 runs from the conserved cysteine through the conserved F or W. A D gene is named only where the DNA matches it firmly. The size field is filled for only some rows; it gives once, few, many or a size class.

v_call	d_call	clone_size	j_call	cdr3_aa	cdr3_nt
TRBV6-5	NA	NA	TRBJ1-1	CASSYSPGPNTEAFF	TGTGCCAGCAGTTACTCGCCAGGGCCGAACACTGAAGCTTTCTTT
TRBV7-7	NA	NA	TRBJ2-2	CASSTQVFAGELFF	TGTGCTAGCAGCACACAGGTTTTTGCCGGGGAGCTGTTTTTT
TRBV5-1	NA	NA	TRBJ1-3	CASSLGSSGNTIYF	TGCGCCAGCAGCTTGGGTTCTTCTGGAAACACCATATATTTT
TRBV5-1	TRBD2	NA	TRBJ2-1	CASSPFAGGLNEQFF	TGCGCCAGCAGCCCGTTTGCGGGGGGGCTGAATGAGCAGTTCTTC
TRBV10-2	NA	NA	TRBJ1-6	CAGRDTEPNSPLHF	TGCGCCGGCCGGGACACGGAGCCCAATTCACCCCTCCACTTT
TRBV19	NA	NA	TRBJ1-5	CASSLRSQPQHF	TGTGCCAGTAGTTTGAGGAGTCAGCCCCAGCATTTT
TRBV5-1	NA	NA	TRBJ1-1	CASSLGGTNTEAFF	TGCGCCAGCAGCTTGGGGGGGACAAACACTGAAGCTTTCTTT
TRBV5-8	TRBD2	NA	TRBJ2-5	CASSPGSGGTKETQYF	TGTGCCAGCAGCCCCGGTAGCGGGGGGACAAAAGAGACCCAGTACTTC
TRBV11-2	NA	NA	TRBJ2-2	CASSLRVGTGELFF	TGTGCCAGCAGCTTACGGGTCGGGACCGGGGAGCTGTTTTTT
TRBV5-4	TRBD1	NA	TRBJ2-7	CASSINRGHPYEQYF	TGTGCCAGCAGCATCAACAGGGGGCATCCCTACGAGCAGTACTTC
TRBV2	NA	NA	TRBJ1-2	CASSGGGMGGHTF	TGTGCCAGCAGTGGAGGGGGAATGGGTGGCCACACCTTC
TRBV29-1	TRBD1	NA	TRBJ2-3	CSAGQLAPGDTQYF	TGCAGCGCGGGACAGCTCGCCCCCGGAGATACGCAGTATTTT
TRBV6-1	NA	NA	TRBJ2-3	CASQWRGTTDTQYF	TGTGCCAGCCAGTGGAGGGGTACGACAGATACGCAGTATTTT
TRBV19	TRBD1	NA	TRBJ1-6	CASSKGQTYNSPLHF	TGTGCCAGTAGTAAGGGACAGACCTATAATTCACCCCTCCACTTT
TRBV5-4	NA	NA	TRBJ1-1	CASSQTVNTEAFF	TGTGCCAGCAGCCAAACGGTGAACACTGAAGCTTTCTTT
TRBV10-1	NA	NA	TRBJ1-1	CASLRGPNTEAFF	TGCGCCAGCCTTAGGGGCCCGAACACTGAAGCTTTCTTT
TRBV4-1	NA	NA	TRBJ1-2	CASSSPGVNHGYTF	TGCGCCAGCAGCTCACCCGGGGTTAACCATGGCTACACCTTC
TRBV5-1	NA	NA	TRBJ1-1	CASSLVSRDTEAFF	TGCGCCAGCAGCTTGGTATCCCGGGACACTGAAGCTTTCTTT
TRBV19	NA	NA	TRBJ1-1	CASSMGRGKGNTEAFF	TGTGCCAGTAGTATGGGGAGGGGAAAGGGGAACACTGAAGCTTTCTTT
TRBV5-1	TRBD2	once	TRBJ2-1	CASSLDIGRGGPNEQFF	TGCGCCAGCAGCTTGGATATAGGGCGGGGGGGCCCCAATGAGCAGTTCTTC
TRBV2	TRBD1	NA	TRBJ1-4	CASSEGDRVEKLFF	TGTGCCAGCAGTGAGGGGGACAGGGTCGAAAAACTGTTTTTT
TRBV23-1	NA	NA	TRBJ2-7	CASSCIQERPYEQYF	TGCGCCAGCAGTTGTATCCAGGAACGGCCCTACGAGCAGTACTTC
TRBV7-2	NA	NA	TRBJ2-3	CASSLVVGGPQDTQYF	TGTGCCAGCAGCTTAGTGGTGGGGGGGCCTCAAGATACGCAGTATTTT
TRBV7-8	TRBD1	NA	TRBJ1-5	CASSLGTANQPQHF	TGTGCCAGCAGCTTGGGGACAGCCAATCAGCCCCAGCATTTT
TRBV2	NA	NA	TRBJ1-4	CASSEGRPTNEKLFF	TGTGCCAGCAGTGAGGGCAGACCAACTAATGAAAAACTGTTTTTT
TRBV29-1	NA	NA	TRBJ2-2	CSVGGGEFGELFF	TGCAGCGTAGGGGGGGGCGAGTTCGGGGAGCTGTTTTTT
TRBV5-1	NA	NA	TRBJ2-2	CASKGGSDTGELFF	TGCGCCAGCAAGGGGGGGTCGGACACCGGGGAGCTGTTTTTT
TRBV28	NA	NA	TRBJ2-7	CASRTGPAYEQYF	TGTGCCAGCCGAACAGGACCCGCCTACGAGCAGTACTTC
TRBV13	TRBD1	NA	TRBJ2-3	CASSVSRDRFTDTQYF	TGTGCCAGCAGCGTAAGCCGGGACAGGTTCACAGATACGCAGTATTTT
TRBV7-9	TRBD2	NA	TRBJ2-5	CASSLAHGGEETQYF	TGTGCCAGCAGCTTAGCGCATGGGGGGGAGGAGACCCAGTACTTC
TRBV7-3	TRBD2	NA	TRBJ2-2	CASSLTLAGGTGELFF	TGTGCCAGCAGCTTAACCCTAGCGGGGGGTACCGGGGAGCTGTTTTTT
TRBV10-1	TRBD2	NA	TRBJ2-1	CASSEAGGYNEQFF	TGCGCCAGCAGTGAGGCGGGGGGGTACAATGAGCAGTTCTTC
TRBV6-5	TRBD1	once	TRBJ1-4	CASSYSRGRNEKLFF	TGTGCCAGCAGTTACTCGAGGGGGCGGAATGAAAAACTGTTTTTT
TRBV2	TRBD2	NA	TRBJ2-1	CASSDAGGLYNEQFF	TGTGCCAGCAGTGACGCGGGGGGGCTATACAATGAGCAGTTCTTC
TRBV7-3	NA	NA	TRBJ1-6	CASSTGQSNSPLHF	TGTGCCAGCAGTACGGGACAAAGTAATTCACCCCTCCACTTT
TRBV5-4	NA	NA	TRBJ2-5	CASSLELLGAKETQYF	TGTGCCAGCAGCTTGGAATTGCTAGGGGCTAAAGAGACCCAGTACTTC
TRBV6-1	TRBD1	NA	TRBJ2-3	CASSHPGQGADTQYF	TGTGCCAGCAGTCACCCGGGACAGGGAGCAGATACGCAGTATTTT
TRBV7-8	TRBD1	NA	TRBJ1-2	CASSAQSTGAATAGYTF	TGTGCCAGCAGCGCGCAGTCGACAGGGGCCGCCACAGCTGGCTACACCTTC
TRBV21-1	NA	NA	TRBJ2-2	CASSRGGANTGELFF	TGTGCCAGCAGCCGGGGGGGGGCGAACACCGGGGAGCTGTTTTTT
TRBV5-6	TRBD1	NA	TRBJ2-7	CASSLTGTAYEQYF	TGTGCCAGCAGCTTGACCGGGACAGCCTACGAGCAGTACTTC
TRBV6-5	TRBD2	NA	TRBJ2-3	CASSYFYSGGYDTQYF	TGTGCCAGCAGTTACTTCTATAGCGGGGGGTATGATACGCAGTATTTT
TRBV5-8	NA	once	TRBJ2-5	CASSSPGGAVDQETQYF	TGTGCCAGCAGCTCCCCCGGGGGAGCGGTTGACCAAGAGACCCAGTACTTC
TRBV5-1	NA	NA	TRBJ1-4	CASSLYGQINEKLFF	TGCGCCAGCAGCTTGTACGGACAGATAAATGAAAAACTGTTTTTT
TRBV5-1	NA	NA	TRBJ2-1	CASSENVAQTNEQFF	TGCGCCAGCAGCGAGAATGTGGCACAGACCAATGAGCAGTTCTTC
TRBV19	TRBD1	NA	TRBJ2-6	CASSKHRGESSGANVLTF	TGTGCCAGTAGTAAACACAGGGGGGAAAGCTCTGGGGCCAACGTCCTGACTTTC
TRBV9	TRBD2	NA	TRBJ2-3	CASSASGVTDTQYF	TGTGCCAGCAGCGCAAGCGGGGTCACAGATACGCAGTATTTT
TRBV18	NA	NA	TRBJ1-5	CASSPGAEYGQPQHF	TGTGCCAGCTCACCAGGGGCGGAGTATGGCCAGCCCCAGCATTTT
TRBV18	NA	NA	TRBJ2-4	CASSPPVELVQYF	TGTGCCAGCTCACCACCGGTCGAGCTAGTTCAGTACTTC
TRBV7-3	TRBD2	NA	TRBJ2-3	CASSLRGAGGRTDTQYF	TGTGCCAGCAGCTTAAGGGGTGCCGGGGGGAGGACAGATACGCAGTATTTT
TRBV5-1	NA	NA	TRBJ1-6	CASSSRTSGSPLHF	TGCGCCAGCAGCTCACGAACGTCGGGTTCACCCCTCCACTTT
TRBV11-2	NA	NA	TRBJ1-1	CASHQFVGGDTEAFF	TGTGCCAGCCACCAATTTGTGGGGGGAGACACTGAAGCTTTCTTT
TRBV5-1	TRBD1	NA	TRBJ2-7	CASSLDRGGEQYF	TGCGCCAGCAGCTTAGACAGGGGAGGCGAGCAGTACTTC
TRBV7-3	TRBD1	NA	TRBJ2-4	CASSLPGQGGKNIQYF	TGTGCCAGCAGCTTACCGGGACAGGGGGGTAAAAACATTCAGTACTTC
TRBV6-1	NA	NA	TRBJ1-2	CASKNREGYGYTF	TGTGCCAGCAAGAATAGAGAGGGCTATGGCTACACCTTC
TRBV2	NA	NA	TRBJ1-3	CASSASPSSGNTIYF	TGTGCCAGCAGTGCGAGTCCGAGCTCTGGAAACACCATATATTTT
TRBV27	TRBD1	once	TRBJ1-1	CASSSHENTGATEAFF	TGTGCCAGCAGTTCCCATGAAAATACAGGGGCCACTGAAGCTTTCTTT
TRBV2	NA	NA	TRBJ1-5	CASSAIPANQPQHF	TGTGCCAGCAGTGCTATCCCCGCCAATCAGCCCCAGCATTTT
TRBV7-9	NA	NA	TRBJ2-5	CASSLGGGGNQETQYF	TGTGCCAGCAGCTTAGGTGGCGGGGGCAACCAAGAGACCCAGTACTTC
TRBV5-1	NA	NA	TRBJ2-7	CASSLPGQYEQYF	TGCGCCAGCAGCTTACCAGGACAGTACGAGCAGTACTTC
TRBV5-6	TRBD2	NA	TRBJ2-3	CASSSWGTSGGASTQYF	TGTGCCAGCAGCTCCTGGGGGACTAGCGGGGGGGCGTCGACGCAGTATTTT